The present TCR beta chain was sequenced within a study of spatial heterogeneity in lung cancer. Indicated time point: sample taken at primary tumor resection. Sequencing of whole RNA from tumor, nontumor lung or frozen PBMC involved no sorting. TCRdb reprocessed the 5' RACE reads via MiXCR and lists one record per CDR3 protein. The sample has 45,000 or so distinct CDR3 sequences; around 11% are singletons. This clonotype was observed many times. This receptor was obtained from a female donor with early-stage non-small cell lung cancer. The input for sequencing was PBMCs, taken at surgery.

The CDR3 sequence: CASSFSSQSYNEQFF. DNA for the CDR3: TGTGCCAGCAGTTTCAGCTCCCAGTCCTACAATGAGCAGTTCTTC. J is TRBJ2-1 and V is TRBV7-6; unclear D gene. This CDR3 contains 15 residues. Germline CDR1 is SGHVS and CDR2 is FNYEAQ. The ends were cut back, 6 bases at V and 1 base at J, with 13 bases in the middle.